Each of the 29 T cell receptor beta chains below was sequenced from the same sample in a study of T cell responses to AZD1222 COVID-19 vaccine. Here immunoSEQ multiplex PCR was the method, and the copy in TCRdb shows in-frame clones only, minus some. The sample holds about 93,000 clones, approximately 90% seen once. The sample was peripheral blood, taken 28 days after the second AZD1222 dose. These receptors came from an adult who received the AZD1222 COVID-19 vaccine.

The gene calls are TRBV6-2 or TRBV6-3 and TRBJ2-7; 7 bases are shared with TRBD2. CDR1 and CDR2 from the germline V gene are MNHEY and SVGEGT. The CDR3 covers 15 residues. After removal of 2 bases from V and 0 bases from J, the junction contained 4 bases not matched to a gene. CDR3 nucleotides: TGTGCCAGCAGTTACGGGAGCGGGGACTCCTACGAGCAGTACTTC. The encoded protein is CASSYGSGDSYEQYF.

The chain is built from TRBV25-1 and TRBJ2-3; 9 bases are shared with TRBD1. In germline, CDR1 is MGHDK, CDR2 SYGVNS. With 1 base clipped from V and 6 bases from J, the junction kept 11 bases outside the gene matches. CDR3 length: 17 residues. The CDR3 sequence: CASSESSAGTGKDTQYF. CDR3 nucleotides: TGTGCCAGCAGTGAATCCTCGGCCGGGACAGGGAAGGATACGCAGTATTTT.

The chain joins TRBV5-8 to TRBJ1-2, with 9 bases aligning to TRBD1. Germline CDR1 and CDR2: SGHTS and YDEGEE. V gave up 4 bases and J gave up 7 bases; unmatched junction bases: 5. The CDR3 extends over 13 amino acids. The CDR3 sequence: CASSAQGAGGYTF. CDR3 in DNA: TGTGCCAGCAGCGCACAGGGGGCGGGTGGCTACACCTTC.

V and J are TRBV5-1 and TRBJ1-5; TRBD1 aligns across 10 bases. This CDR3 is built from 16 residues. Per germline, CDR1 SGHRS and CDR2 YFSETQ. V gave up 4 bases and J gave up 4 bases; unmatched junction bases: 8. CDR3 DNA sequence: TGCGCCAGCAGCGAACTACCGGGACAGGGGAATCAGCCCCAGCATTTT. Residues: CASSELPGQGNQPQHF.

This clone appeared once. The chain uses TRBV27 and TRBJ2-1, with 11 positions matching TRBD2. In germline, CDR1 is MNHEY, CDR2 SMNVEV (reference sequence). J lost 4 bases, V lost 7 bases, and 6 bases had no gene match. This CDR3 has 15 amino acids. Here the CDR3 reads CASIAGTSGYNEQFF. DNA for the CDR3: TGTGCCAGCATTGCCGGGACTAGCGGTTACAATGAGCAGTTCTTC.

The chain has TRBV10-3 and TRBJ2-7; maybe TRBD1 (5 bases). V was cut by 2 bases and J by 3 bases, with 8 bases left in between. Looked up from germline, CDR1 is ENHRY and CDR2 is SYGVKD. This CDR3 is built from 13 residues. The CDR3: CAISEGANYEQYF. The DNA of the CDR3 is TGTGCCATCAGTGAGGGGGCGAACTACGAGCAGTACTTC.

This clone showed up just a few times. This chain joins TRBV7-8 and TRBJ1-3; D unresolved. Trimming pared 0 bases from V and 4 bases from J, leaving 7 bases between. Germline V lookup: CDR1 SGHVS, CDR2 FQNEAQ. This CDR3 has 14 amino acids. The CDR3: CASSLAYSGNTIYF. CDR3 nucleotides: TGTGCCAGCAGCTTAGCCTATTCGGGAAACACCATATATTTT.

The CDR3 nucleotides are TGTGCCAGCAGCTCGACAGGGCTTCTCTCGTCTAACTATGGCTACACCTTC. The encoded protein is CASSSTGLLSSNYGYTF. J is TRBJ1-2 and V is TRBV9, with 7 positions matching TRBD1. With 4 bases clipped from V and 0 bases from J, the junction kept 12 bases outside the gene matches. CDR3 length equals 17 residues. Germline V gives CDR1 SGDLS, CDR2 YYNGEE.

This clone was seen just once. This sequence joins TRBV5-8 and TRBJ1-4, with a possible D match to TRBD1 (6 bases). Trimming removed 4 bases from V and 3 bases from J, with 13 bases in between. CDR1 and CDR2 from the germline V gene are SGHTS and YDEGEE. The length of the CDR3 is 15 residues. The CDR3 sequence is CASSPGVRSNEKLFF. CDR3 nucleotides: TGTGCCAGCAGCCCAGGGGTCCGATCTAATGAAAAACTGTTTTTT.

The CDR3 loop reads CASSQARGSEQFF. In nucleotides, the CDR3 is TGCGCCAGCAGCCAGGCTAGGGGCTCTGAGCAGTTCTTC. The gene calls are TRBV4-3 and TRBJ2-1, with D maybe TRBD1 (5 bases). The V end was cut by 3 bases, the J end by 9 bases, with 12 bases between. CDR3 length equals 13 residues. CDR1 is LGHNA, CDR2 YSLEER, per germline.

The V and J genes are TRBV5-1 and TRBJ2-7; D uncertain. This CDR3 is built from 13 residues. Germline lookup yields CDR1 SGHRS and CDR2 YFSETQ. Trimming removed 0 bases from V and 1 base from J, with 5 bases in between. CDR3 nucleotides: TGCGCCAGCAGCTTGGTAGGGTCCTACGAGCAGTACTTC. Translation gives CASSLVGSYEQYF. Variable domain in full (rest from reference TRBV5-1 and TRBJ2-7): KAGVTQTPRYLIKTRGQQVTLSCSPISGHRSVSWYQQTPGQGLQFLFEYFSETQRNKGNFPGRFSGRQFSNSRSEMNVSTLELGDSALYLCASSLVGSYEQYFGPGTRLTVT.

Only a few counts were recorded for this clone. The chain employs TRBV14 and TRBJ2-3; D is ambiguous. This CDR3 has 16 amino acids. From germline, CDR1 is SGHDN and CDR2 FVKESK. V was shortened by 1 base and J by 0 bases, with 11 bases between the two germline ends. The CDR3 DNA reads TGTGCCAGCAGCCAAGTGGGCGGCTCTAGCACAGATACGCAGTATTTT. As protein: CASSQVGGSSTDTQYF. The full variable domain, rest sourced from reference TRBV14 and TRBJ2-3, is EAGVTQFPSHSVIEKGQTVTLRCDPISGHDNLYWYRRVMGKEIKFLLHFVKESKQDESGMPNNRFLAERTGGTYSTLKVQPAELEDSGVYFCASSQVGGSSTDTQYFGPGTRLTVL.

The J gene is TRBJ1-1, the V gene TRBV11-3, with a possible D match to TRBD1 (6 bases). V shed 0 bases and J shed 6 bases, with 8 bases lying between them. This CDR3 has 13 amino acids. CDR1 and CDR2 from the germline V gene are SGHNT and YENEEA. The CDR3, as DNA: TGTGCCAGCAGCTTAGAGGGGGGCGCTGAAGCTTTCTTT. Translating gives CASSLEGGAEAFF.

The chain couples TRBV19 to TRBJ1-6, with D possibly TRBD1 on 5 matching bases. The CDR3 totals 12 residues. Germline-derived CDR1 and CDR2 are LNHDA and SQIVND (reference sequence). The germline V and J ends were trimmed by 9 bases and 4 bases, with 7 bases remaining between them. Here the CDR3 reads CASGGYNSPLHF. In nucleotides, the CDR3 is TGTGCCAGCGGGGGTTATAATTCACCCCTCCACTTT. The full variable domain, with the rest looked up from reference TRBV19 and TRBJ1-6, is DGGITQSPKYLFRKEGQNVTLSCEQNLNHDAMYWYRQDPGQGLRLIYYSQIVNDFQKGDIAEGYSVSREKKESFPLTVTSAQKNPTAFYLCASGGYNSPLHFGNGTRLTVT.

J is TRBJ1-1 and V is TRBV6-6, with TRBD1 as a possible D gene (5 bases). V was clipped by 1 base and J by 2 bases, with 8 bases between them. CDR1 and CDR2 from the germline V gene are MNHNY and SVGAGI (reference sequence). The CDR3 is 14 amino acids. The CDR3 protein is CASSYWGDNTEAFF. The CDR3 DNA reads TGTGCCAGCAGTTACTGGGGGGACAACACTGAAGCTTTCTTT.

The chain recombines TRBV2 with TRBJ1-1; unclear D gene. Trimming removed 8 bases at V and 4 bases at J, with 11 bases between. CDR1 is SNHLY and CDR2 is FYNNEI in the germline V gene. The CDR3 contains 12 residues. CDR3 coding DNA: TGTGCCAGCCGAAGGGAGGTCACTGAAGCTTTCTTT. Protein product: CASRREVTEAFF.

The gene calls are TRBV3-1 (or the pseudogene TRBV3-2) and TRBJ1-4, with D perhaps matching TRBD1 (5 bases). There are 15 residues in the CDR3. CDR1 is LGHDT, CDR2 YNNKEL, per germline (reference sequence). V gave up 5 bases and J gave up 4 bases, with 14 bases separating them. The CDR3 loop reads CASSSTGGGNEKLFF. The CDR3 region has the DNA TGTGCCAGCAGCTCCACGGGGGGTGGTAATGAAAAACTGTTTTTT.

The rearrangement links TRBV14 to TRBJ1-2; weak D call: TRBD1 (6 bases). This CDR3 has 14 residues. Germline V CDR1 and CDR2: SGHDN, FVKESK. V gave up 1 base and J gave up 8 bases, with 14 bases separating them. The CDR3 nucleotides are TGTGCCAGCAGCCAAGGTGGCAGGGGATGGGGCTACACCTTC. Translated, it gives CASSQGGRGWGYTF.

The chain is built from TRBV29-1 and TRBJ1-4; 9 bases fit TRBD1. The CDR3 sequence is 13 residues long. The ends lost 7 bases at V and 7 bases at J; junction bases unmatched: 7. Germline-derived CDR1 and CDR2 are SQVTM and ANQGSEA. The CDR3 coding sequence is TGCAGCGCTGCGACAGGGGGGGTTGAAAAACTGTTTTTT. Its translation: CSAATGGVEKLFF.

The rearrangement joins TRBV7-9 to TRBJ1-2; 7 bases line up with TRBD1. Trimming at V came to 6 bases and at J to 6 bases, leaving 10 bases not matched to a gene. Germline V gives CDR1 SEHNR, CDR2 FQNEAQ (reference sequence). The CDR3 contains 14 residues. The CDR3 sequence is CASRYDRVGDGYTF. CDR3 nucleotides: TGTGCCAGCAGATACGACAGGGTGGGTGATGGCTACACCTTC. Full variable domain (missing parts from reference TRBV7-9 and TRBJ1-2): DTGVSQNPRHKITKRGQNVTFRCDPISEHNRLYWYRQTLGQGPEFLTYFQNEAQLEKSRLLSDRFSAERPKGSFSTLEIQRTEQGDSAMYLCASRYDRVGDGYTFGSGTRLTVV.

The chain recombines TRBV5-4 with TRBJ2-3; 13 bases line up with TRBD2. Per the germline V gene, CDR1 is SGHNT and CDR2 is YYREEE (reference sequence). The V and J ends lost 4 bases and 2 bases, in that order; junction bases with no gene match: 4. There are 16 residues in the CDR3. This CDR3 reads CASSGGLAGLTDTQYF. The CDR3 region has the DNA TGTGCCAGCAGCGGGGGACTAGCGGGACTCACAGATACGCAGTATTTT.

Written as DNA, the CDR3 is TGTGCCAGCAGCCCGGGGACAGCAGAAGCTTTCTTT. Its protein is CASSPGTAEAFF. This chain links TRBV4-2 with TRBJ1-1, with 7 bases lining up with TRBD1. The germline CDR1 and CDR2 sequences are LGHNA and YNFKEQ. CDR3 length equals 12 residues. V shed 4 bases, J shed 8 bases, and the junction held 4 bases outside the gene matches.

V gene TRBV6-2 or TRBV6-3 combines with J gene TRBJ2-4; the match to TRBD2 covers 15 bases. The CDR3 contains 17 residues. Germline lookup yields CDR1 MNHEY and CDR2 SVGEGT. V trimming: 2 bases; J trimming: 4 bases; junction bases outside the gene matches: 3. The CDR3 coding sequence is TGTGCCAGCAGTTACGCCGGGACTAGCGGGGGGAAAAACATTCAGTACTTC. Protein: CASSYAGTSGGKNIQYF.

This chain uses TRBV7-9 with TRBJ2-1; TRBD1 aligns across 12 bases. The CDR3 contains 13 residues. V gave up 5 bases and J gave up 12 bases; unmatched junction bases: 5. Germline-derived CDR1 and CDR2 are SEHNR and FQNEAQ (reference sequence). CDR3 sequence reads: CASSPGQGARQFF. CDR3 DNA sequence: TGTGCCAGCAGCCCGGGACAGGGGGCGAGGCAGTTCTTC.

V and J are TRBV12-5 and TRBJ2-3, with no clear D. The CDR3 loop spans 14 amino acids. Germline values: CDR1 LGHNT, CDR2 FRNRAP. The V end was cut by 1 base, the J end by 0 bases, with 5 bases between. This CDR3 is CASGLGGSTDTQYF. The CDR3 DNA reads TGTGCTAGTGGTTTGGGGGGTAGCACAGATACGCAGTATTTT.

This chain uses TRBV10-3 with TRBJ2-1; the D gene could be TRBD1 or TRBD2 (6 bases each). The CDR3 has 15 amino acids. Per germline, CDR1 ENHRY and CDR2 SYGVKD. With 0 bases removed from V and 9 bases from J, the gap between germline ends came to 15 bases. CDR3 coding DNA: TGTGCCATCAGTGAGTCTAGTGTCGGGGGCTCTGAGCAGTTCTTC. Residues: CAISESSVGGSEQFF.

The chain carries TRBV6-5 and TRBJ2-1; D is unclear. The CDR3 contains 15 residues. The V and J ends lost 7 bases and 0 bases respectively, with 13 bases between them. Germline values: CDR1 MNHEY, CDR2 SVGAGI. The CDR3 spells CASKVGRSSYNEQFF. The CDR3 coding sequence is TGTGCCAGCAAGGTAGGGCGTAGCTCCTACAATGAGCAGTTCTTC.

A few counts support this clone. J is TRBJ1-1 and V is TRBV18, with 7 positions matching TRBD1. Germline V gene data show CDR1 as KGHSH and CDR2 as LQKENI. With V trimmed by 4 bases and J by 1 base, 6 bases remained unmatched. CDR3 size: 15 residues. Written as DNA, the CDR3 is TGTGCCAGCTCACTAGGGGGCGCTTGGAACACTGAAGCTTTCTTT. It translates to CASSLGGAWNTEAFF. Complete variable domain (other parts from reference TRBV18 and TRBJ1-1): NAGVMQNPRHLVRRRGQEARLRCSPMKGHSHVYWYRQLPEEGLKFMVYLQKENIIDESGMPKERFSAEFPKEGPSILRIQQVVRGDSAAYFCASSLGGAWNTEAFFGQGTRLTVV.

This clone has a single count. This chain connects TRBV18 to TRBJ2-1, with a tentative D call TRBD2 (6 bases). V was shortened by 5 bases and J by 3 bases, with 14 bases between the two germline ends. The CDR3 sequence is 15 residues long. Germline V CDR1 and CDR2: KGHSH, LQKENI. The chain's CDR3 is CASSSSGLHYNEQFF. The DNA for the CDR3 is TGTGCCAGCTCAAGTTCGGGACTCCACTACAATGAGCAGTTCTTC. Looking up the rest from reference TRBV18 and TRBJ2-1 gives the full variable domain: NAGVMQNPRHLVRRRGQEARLRCSPMKGHSHVYWYRQLPEEGLKFMVYLQKENIIDESGMPKERFSAEFPKEGPSILRIQQVVRGDSAAYFCASSSSGLHYNEQFFGPGTRLTVL.